This TCR beta chain is from a study of blood T cell repertoires in COVID-19. Trimming left V 0 bases short and J 4 bases short, with 12 bases between. Germline loops: CDR1 LNHDA, CDR2 SQIVND (reference sequence). The CDR3 loop spans 15 amino acids. Some clones are missing from TCRdb's copy, which holds only in-frame ones; the method was immunoSEQ multiplex PCR. This table has tens of thousands of clones, roughly 82% appearing once. This TCR came from a human donor in a cohort sampled during active COVID-19. Sequencing used peripheral blood. The rearrangement uses TRBV19 and TRBJ1-1; D perhaps matches TRBD1 (5 bases). The CDR3 spells CASSIEPRGGTEAFF. In nucleotides, the CDR3 is TGTGCCAGTAGTATAGAGCCCCGGGGGGGCACTGAAGCTTTCTTT. The full variable domain, rest sourced from reference TRBV19 and TRBJ1-1, is DGGITQSPKYLFRKEGQNVTLSCEQNLNHDAMYWYRQDPGQGLRLIYYSQIVNDFQKGDIAEGYSVSREKKESFPLTVTSAQKNPTAFYLCASSIEPRGGTEAFFGQGTRLTVV.